This T cell receptor beta chain was captured in a study of shared clonotypes between healthy human individuals. Overall study results and limits: Researchers found naive subsets generally carried larger estimated richness than memory subsets. Clonotypes not shared had lower generation probabilities than those common to all four donors.

This CDR3 spans 14 amino acids. Trimming removed 2 bases from V and 6 bases from J, with 11 bases in between. Germline V lookup: CDR1 MNHEY, CDR2 SMNVEV (reference sequence). In the source study's methods: Junction-only immunoSEQ data arrived without quality scores, meaning filtering differed. TCRdb keeps only in-frame clones here, not all; method: immunoSEQ multiplex PCR. The D gene and trimming were derived from the DNA, and the V and J assignments and clone size from that table. The data contain about 2 million clones, 85% to 95% of them singletons. Donors were Caucasian adults residing in Nashville, Tennessee, USA. This clone was seen many times. Its antigen is still unknown.

This chain connects TRBV27 to TRBJ1-5; D is uncertain. The source of this sequence is a man aged 18 to 29 in good health. The sequencing sample was made of naive CD4+ T cells sorted from blood. As for subset: CD45RA+ positively selected. The CDR3 reads CASSLGGMGQPQHF. CDR3 nucleotide sequence: TGTGCCAGCAGTTTAGGAGGGATGGGTCAGCCCCAGCATTTT.